This entry lists 32 T cell receptor beta chains sequenced from one sample in a study of blood T cells in healthy people across ages. A second 7 to 11 cycle PCR used barcoded and J-beta primers. TCRdb analysed the 5' RACE reads with MiXCR anew, one entry per CDR3 protein. Among 650,000 to 950,000 distinct CDR3 sequences listed, around 45% were seen once. Sequencing was done on a sample of blood. The receptors stem from a man in his sixties in good health.

This chain joins TRBV24-1 and TRBJ2-3; 14 bases line up with TRBD2. Germline CDR1 reads KGHDR; CDR2 reads SFDVKD. V shed 4 bases, J shed 4 bases, and the junction held 12 bases outside the gene matches. This CDR3 has 19 residues. The CDR3 is CATSDPGTSGGLLPDTQYF. As DNA, the CDR3 is TGTGCCACCAGTGACCCCGGGACTAGCGGGGGTCTCCTCCCAGATACGCAGTATTTT.

In this sample, this clonotype turned up once. The chain employs TRBV29-1 and TRBJ2-5; no definite D call. The CDR3 spans 13 residues. The germline V gene has CDR1 SQVTM and CDR2 ANQGSEA. Trimming stripped 4 bases from V and 3 bases from J, with 12 bases between. The CDR3 bases are TGCAGCGTTGTGGGGATTTACAAAGAGACCCAGTACTTC. It specifies CSVVGIYKETQYF.

This clonotype was counted between two and nine times. The chain employs TRBV9 and TRBJ1-2; D uncertain. There are 15 residues in the CDR3. Per germline, CDR1 SGDLS and CDR2 YYNGEE. The ends were cut back, 4 bases at V and 0 bases at J, with 13 bases in the middle. The chain's CDR3 is CASSPSVSANYGYTF. In DNA, the CDR3 is TGTGCCAGCAGCCCGTCAGTTTCAGCTAACTATGGCTACACCTTC.

The chain is built from TRBV12-3 or TRBV12-4 and TRBJ2-4; TRBD2 might be the D (5 bases). The DNA end is a closer match to TRBJ2-7, so the J assignment may be wrong. The CDR3 has 15 amino acids. The CDR3 is CASSLAGVFSYEQYF. Written as DNA, the CDR3 is TGTGCCAGCAGTTTGGCCGGGGTATTCTCCTACGAGCAGTACTTC.

This clonotype has just one count. V and J are TRBV18 and TRBJ2-5, with D unclear. Trimming took 2 bases from V and 2 from J, leaving 9 bases between them. Germline V CDR1 and CDR2: KGHSH, LQKENI. The CDR3 loop spans 14 amino acids. The CDR3 DNA follows: TGTGCCAGCTCACCAATCGGCCCGCAAGAGACCCAGTACTTC. Translating it yields CASSPIGPQETQYF.

This clonotype was seen a handful of times. The J gene is TRBJ2-5, the V gene TRBV5-5; 10 bases fit TRBD2. The germline gives CDR1 SGHKS, CDR2 YYEKEE (reference sequence). CDR3 length equals 16 residues. Trimming cost V 3 bases and J 2 bases; bases outside gene matches: 7. Here the CDR3 DNA reads TGTGCCAGCAGCTCCCGGACTAGCGGATTACAAGAGACCCAGTACTTC. This codes for CASSSRTSGLQETQYF.

This clonotype was counted only a few times. This sequence joins TRBV10-3 and TRBJ2-5, with 7 bases matching TRBD1. The J segment lost 2 bases and the V segment lost 0 bases, leaving 0 bases of the junction unmatched. Germline values: CDR1 ENHRY, CDR2 SYGVKD. The CDR3 extends over 14 amino acids. The CDR3: CAISESQGQETQYF. Written as DNA, the CDR3 is TGTGCCATCAGTGAGTCACAGGGGCAAGAGACCCAGTACTTC.

This clonotype appeared a few times. The gene calls are TRBV7-2 and TRBJ2-7, with D unresolved. V was cut by 5 bases and J by 1 base, with 12 bases left in between. CDR3 length: 14 amino acids. Germline V gene sequence: CDR1 SGHTA, CDR2 FQGNSA. CDR3 sequence: CASSPRNTSYEQYF. The CDR3 DNA is TGTGCCAGCAGCCCGCGGAACACTTCCTACGAGCAGTACTTC.

The chain is built from TRBV6-6 and TRBJ1-2; D call uncertain. CDR3 length equals 14 residues. Per the germline V gene, CDR1 is MNHNY and CDR2 is SVGAGI (reference sequence). V shed 2 bases and J shed 4 bases, with 11 bases lying between them. The CDR3 reads CASSYSEGSYGYTF. CDR3 DNA: TGTGCCAGCAGTTACAGCGAAGGGAGCTATGGCTACACCTTC.

The V gene is TRBV28, the J gene TRBJ2-5; no clear D gene. The V end lost 5 bases, the J end lost 5 bases, and 9 bases lay between the germline ends. This CDR3 is 12 amino acids long. CDR1 and CDR2 (germline): MDHEN, SYDVKM. The CDR3 reads CASSEVMETQYF. The DNA of the CDR3 is TGTGCCAGCAGTGAGGTTATGGAGACCCAGTACTTC.

This chain joins TRBV6-2 or TRBV6-3 and TRBJ1-2; D is uncertain. The V gene's germline CDR1 is MNHEY and CDR2 SVGEGT. CDR3 length equals 13 residues. V was trimmed by 6 bases and J by 0 bases, leaving 8 bases between them. CDR3 DNA sequence: TGTGCCAGCAGCGTTATCTCTAACTATGGCTACACCTTC. This gives the protein CASSVISNYGYTF.

This rearrangement joins TRBV2 to TRBJ2-4; perhaps TRBD1 as D (7 bases). This CDR3 contains 17 residues. Germline CDR1 reads SNHLY; CDR2 reads FYNNEI. Trimming pared 5 bases from V and 3 bases from J, leaving 20 bases between. The CDR3 reads CASSRDRALGGKNIQYF. The CDR3 nucleotides read TGTGCCAGCAGTCGGGACAGAGCTCTGGGAGGCAAAAACATTCAGTACTTC.

This chain uses TRBV6-1 with TRBJ1-5; a possible D gene is TRBD1 (6 bases). The V end was cut by 4 bases, the J end by 4 bases, with 11 bases between. The germline gives CDR1 MNHNS, CDR2 SASEGT. The CDR3 extends over 14 amino acids. CDR3 coding DNA: TGTGCCAGCAGTGGGAACAGGGCGAATCAGCCCCAGCATTTT. Its translation: CASSGNRANQPQHF.

J is TRBJ1-1 and V is TRBV6-5; D may be TRBD1 (5 bases). There are 13 residues in the CDR3. V lost 8 bases to trimming and J lost 1 base, with 11 bases between them. Germline V gene data show CDR1 as MNHEY and CDR2 as SVGAGI. DNA of the CDR3: TGTGCCAGCTCGGACACCCCGAACACTGAAGCTTTCTTT. The encoded protein is CASSDTPNTEAFF.

The chain joins TRBV12-3 or TRBV12-4 to TRBJ2-3, with D possibly matching TRBD1 (5 bases). Trimming removed 3 bases at V and 6 bases at J, with 13 bases between. The CDR3 is 14 residues long. The CDR3 here is CASSFTQGIDTQYF. DNA for the CDR3: TGTGCCAGCAGTTTCACCCAGGGAATTGATACGCAGTATTTT.

This clonotype was seen more than once but under ten times. The chain joins TRBV10-3 to TRBJ2-5; 12 nucleotides match TRBD2. This CDR3 region has 15 residues. Per germline, CDR1 ENHRY and CDR2 SYGVKD. The V gene end was trimmed by 10 bases and the J gene end by 3 bases; junction bases not matched to a gene: 9. CDR3 in DNA: TGTGCCACTACTAGCGGGGGGCCCTTCAAAGAGACCCAGTACTTC. Residues: CATTSGGPFKETQYF.

This clonotype was picked up a small number of times. The V and J genes are TRBV25-1 and TRBJ1-1; D is uncertain. This CDR3 region has 13 residues. V was cut by 5 bases and J by 5 bases, with 12 bases left in between. Looked up from germline, CDR1 is MGHDK and CDR2 is SYGVNS. CDR3 region: CASSKRMGTEAFF. DNA for the CDR3: TGTGCCAGCAGTAAAAGGATGGGAACTGAAGCTTTCTTT. The full variable domain, in which reference TRBV25-1 and TRBJ1-1 provide the parts outside the CDR3, is EADIYQTPRYLVIGTGKKITLECSQTMGHDKMYWYQQDPGMELHLIHYSYGVNSTEKGDLSSESTVSRIRTEHFPLTLESARPSHTSQYLCASSKRMGTEAFFGQGTRLTVV.

The chain employs TRBV7-2 and TRBJ1-2, with D tentatively TRBD1 (5 bases). The germline V gene encodes CDR1 SGHTA and CDR2 FQGNSA. The V and J ends lost 1 base and 2 bases respectively, with 11 bases between them. This CDR3 contains 15 residues. CDR3 sequence reads: CASSLDGRVNYGYTF. CDR3 in DNA: TGTGCCAGCAGCTTAGATGGCAGGGTCAACTATGGCTACACCTTC. Full variable domain (outside the CDR3, taken from reference TRBV7-2 and TRBJ1-2): GAGVSQSPSNKVTEKGKDVELRCDPISGHTALYWYRQSLGQGLEFLIYFQGNSAPDKSGLPSDRFSAERTGGSVSTLTIQRTQQEDSAVYLCASSLDGRVNYGYTFGSGTRLTVV.

The chain links TRBV30 to TRBJ2-1, with 7 bases aligning to TRBD2. The CDR3 contains 14 residues. Trimming took 3 bases from V and 2 from J; bases not matched to a gene: 4. Germline CDR1 reads GTSNPN; CDR2 reads SVGIG (reference sequence). The CDR3 DNA reads TGTGCCTGGAGACGGGGGGTTGCCTACAATGAGCAGTTCTTC. It translates to CAWRRGVAYNEQFF.

The chain employs TRBV14 and TRBJ2-7; TRBD1 might be the D (6 bases). Trimming took off 3 bases at V and 0 bases at J, with 9 bases between the two ends. The germline gives CDR1 SGHDN, CDR2 FVKESK. The CDR3 is 14 amino acids. This CDR3 reads CASSHRTVSYEQYF. In nucleotides, the CDR3 is TGTGCCAGCAGCCATAGGACAGTCTCCTACGAGCAGTACTTC.

This clonotype was counted only a few times. The rearrangement uses TRBV9 and TRBJ2-6, with 7 nucleotides matching TRBD1. V was pared by 3 bases and J by 0 bases, with 6 bases of the junction left unmatched. The CDR3 loop spans 17 amino acids. Per germline, CDR1 SGDLS and CDR2 YYNGEE. CDR3 bases: TGTGCCAGCAGCGACTGGGACAGCCTCTCTGGGGCCAACGTCCTGACTTTC. It yields the protein CASSDWDSLSGANVLTF.

The rearrangement links TRBV7-2 to TRBJ2-7; TRBD2 matches 7 bases. V gave up 5 bases and J gave up 3 bases; unmatched junction bases: 4. The CDR3 is 13 amino acids. Germline CDR1 SGHTA, CDR2 FQGNSA. The DNA for the CDR3 is TGTGCCAGCAGCCTTAAGCGGGGCTACGAGCAGTACTTC. It specifies CASSLKRGYEQYF.

The rearrangement joins TRBV5-1 to TRBJ2-1, with 7 bases lining up with TRBD1. The CDR3 totals 13 residues. CDR1 SGHRS and CDR2 YFSETQ come from the germline V gene. J lost 8 bases, V lost 2 bases, and 4 bases had no gene match. CDR3 sequence: CASSLGTVYEQFF. The CDR3 DNA sequence: TGCGCCAGCAGCTTAGGGACAGTATATGAGCAGTTCTTC.

The V call is TRBV15, the J call TRBJ2-7; possible D gene TRBD1, 6 bases. Germline assignment: CDR1 LNHNV and CDR2 YYDKDF (reference sequence). The V gene lost 6 bases and the J gene lost 0 bases, with 9 bases spanning the gap. The CDR3 totals 13 residues. CDR3 amino acids: CATRDRSSYEQYF. Written as DNA, the CDR3 is TGTGCCACCAGGGACAGATCCTCCTACGAGCAGTACTTC.

V gene TRBV7-9 combines with J gene TRBJ2-7; either TRBD1 or TRBD2 may fit D (5 bases each). Deletions cut 1 base from V and 0 bases from J, with 13 bases between. Germline V gene data show CDR1 as SEHNR and CDR2 as FQNEAQ (reference sequence). CDR3 size: 16 residues. Written as DNA, the CDR3 is TGTGCCAGCAGCTTAGGGTTGGGGGTGAGCTCCTACGAGCAGTACTTC. It codes for CASSLGLGVSSYEQYF.

The DNA of the CDR3 is TGCGCCAGCAGCGTGGGAGAAGGGGCTGAAGCTTTCTTT. Its protein is CASSVGEGAEAFF. The rearrangement links TRBV5-1 to TRBJ1-1; TRBD1 is a possible D gene (5 bases). Germline V lookup: CDR1 SGHRS, CDR2 YFSETQ. This CDR3 contains 13 residues. The germline V and J ends were trimmed by 4 bases and 6 bases, with 13 bases remaining between them. Drawing the rest from reference TRBV5-1 and TRBJ1-1, the complete variable domain is KAGVTQTPRYLIKTRGQQVTLSCSPISGHRSVSWYQQTPGQGLQFLFEYFSETQRNKGNFPGRFSGRQFSNSRSEMNVSTLELGDSALYLCASSVGEGAEAFFGQGTRLTVV.

This clonotype was observed a handful of times. V is TRBV6-5 and J is TRBJ2-3, with 9 bases fitting TRBD2. V lost 4 bases, J lost 4 bases, and 9 bases stayed unmatched. The CDR3 is 16 residues long. CDR1 is MNHEY and CDR2 is SVGAGI in the germline V gene. The CDR3 is CASSSRASGVSDTQYF. CDR3 nucleotides: TGTGCCAGCAGTTCCCGGGCTAGCGGGGTCTCAGATACGCAGTATTTT.

This clonotype was counted once. The chain has TRBV10-3 and TRBJ1-1, with 7 bases identical to TRBD1. The CDR3 spans 15 residues. With 3 bases clipped from V and 1 base from J, the junction kept 5 bases outside the gene matches. Germline values: CDR1 ENHRY, CDR2 SYGVKD. CDR3 DNA sequence: TGTGCCATCAGTGACAAGGGACAGAAGAACACTGAAGCTTTCTTT. Translated, it gives CAISDKGQKNTEAFF.

There are a few counts of this clonotype. The J gene is TRBJ1-4, the V gene TRBV6-1, with D perhaps matching TRBD1 (6 bases). Germline CDR1 MNHNS, CDR2 SASEGT. CDR3 length: 15 amino acids. Trimming removed 6 bases at V and 2 bases at J, with 13 bases between. CDR3 region: CASRATGRTNEKLFF. CDR3 bases: TGTGCCAGCAGGGCTACAGGGCGCACTAATGAAAAACTGTTTTTT.

The rearrangement links TRBV29-1 to TRBJ1-4; no clear D. V was clipped by 6 bases and J by 8 bases, with 13 bases between them. CDR1 SQVTM and CDR2 ANQGSEA come from the germline V gene. The CDR3 is made up of 12 amino acids. CDR3 in amino acids: CSVGRAGEKLFF. DNA for the CDR3: TGCAGCGTAGGAAGGGCGGGGGAAAAACTGTTTTTT.

This clonotype appeared a few times. The chain joins TRBV21-1 to TRBJ2-7; TRBD1 reflects the table's D call only, with no check against the DNA. TRBV21-1 is classified as a pseudogene. CDR3 size: 15 residues. The chain's CDR3 is CASSKSPRTSYEQYF. CDR3 nucleotide sequence: TGTGCCAGCAGCAAAAGCCCCCGAACATCCTACGAGCAGTACTTC.

The rearrangement links TRBV7-6 to TRBJ1-4; no clear D gene. Trimming took 5 bases from V and 3 from J, leaving 13 bases between them. This CDR3 is built from 15 residues. Germline V gene lookup returns CDR1 SGHVS and CDR2 FNYEAQ. The CDR3 region has the DNA TGTGCCAGCAGCCGGACGACCTCGGCTAATGAAAAACTGTTTTTT. This translates into CASSRTTSANEKLFF.